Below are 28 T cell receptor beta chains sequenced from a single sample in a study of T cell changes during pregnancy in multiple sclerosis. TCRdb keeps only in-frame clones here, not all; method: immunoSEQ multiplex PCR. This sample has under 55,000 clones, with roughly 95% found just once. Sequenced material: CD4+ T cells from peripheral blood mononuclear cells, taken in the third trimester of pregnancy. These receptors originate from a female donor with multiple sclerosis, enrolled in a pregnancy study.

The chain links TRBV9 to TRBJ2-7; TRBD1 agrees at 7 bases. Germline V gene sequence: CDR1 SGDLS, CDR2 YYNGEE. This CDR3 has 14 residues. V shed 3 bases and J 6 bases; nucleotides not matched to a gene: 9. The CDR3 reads CASSGTGQSSEQYF. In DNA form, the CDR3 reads TGTGCCAGCAGCGGCACGGGACAGAGCAGCGAGCAGTACTTC.

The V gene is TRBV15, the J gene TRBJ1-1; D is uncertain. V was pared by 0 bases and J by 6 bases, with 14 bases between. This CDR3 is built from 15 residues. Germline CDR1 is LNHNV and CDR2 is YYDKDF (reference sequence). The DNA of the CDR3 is TGTGCCACCAGCAGAGATCGAGGTTTGAGTGCTGAAGCTTTCTTT. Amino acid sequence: CATSRDRGLSAEAFF.

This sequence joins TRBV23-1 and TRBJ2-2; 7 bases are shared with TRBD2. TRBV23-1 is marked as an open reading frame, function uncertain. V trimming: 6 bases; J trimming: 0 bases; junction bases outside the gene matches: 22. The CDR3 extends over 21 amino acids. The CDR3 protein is CASRQNQPGSGLVANTGELFF. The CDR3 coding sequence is TGCGCCAGCAGACAAAACCAACCAGGTAGCGGGTTAGTAGCGAACACCGGGGAGCTGTTTTTT.

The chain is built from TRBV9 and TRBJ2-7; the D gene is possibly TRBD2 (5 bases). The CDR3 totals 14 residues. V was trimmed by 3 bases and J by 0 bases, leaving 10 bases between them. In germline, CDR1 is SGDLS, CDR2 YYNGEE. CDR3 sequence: CASSAMGSSYEQYF. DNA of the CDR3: TGTGCCAGCAGCGCGATGGGGAGCTCCTACGAGCAGTACTTC. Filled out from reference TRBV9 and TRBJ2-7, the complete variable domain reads DSGVTQTPKHLITATGQRVTLRCSPRSGDLSVYWYQQSLDQGLQFLIQYYNGEERAKGNILERFSAQQFPDLHSELNLSSLELGDSALYFCASSAMGSSYEQYFGPGTRLTVT.

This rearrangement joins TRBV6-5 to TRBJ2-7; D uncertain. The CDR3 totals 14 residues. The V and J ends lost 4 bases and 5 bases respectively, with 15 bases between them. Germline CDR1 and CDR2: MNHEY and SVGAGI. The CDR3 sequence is CASSSRQTFDEQYF. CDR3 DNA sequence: TGTGCCAGCAGTTCTCGCCAGACTTTTGACGAGCAGTACTTC.

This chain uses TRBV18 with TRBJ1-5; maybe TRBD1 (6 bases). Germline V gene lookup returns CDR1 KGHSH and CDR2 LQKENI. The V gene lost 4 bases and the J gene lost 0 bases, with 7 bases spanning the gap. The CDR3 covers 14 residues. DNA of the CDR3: TGTGCCAGCTCACGGACAGATAGCAATCAGCCCCAGCATTTT. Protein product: CASSRTDSNQPQHF.

Here the CDR3 reads CASITTGVSYNEQFF. CDR3 bases: TGTGCCAGCATCACGACGGGGGTTTCCTACAATGAGCAGTTCTTC. The chain links TRBV11-2 to TRBJ2-1, with D tentatively TRBD2 (6 bases). Trimming removed 7 bases from V and 1 base from J, with 14 bases in between. The germline V gene has CDR1 SGHAT and CDR2 FQNNGV. CDR3 size: 15 residues.

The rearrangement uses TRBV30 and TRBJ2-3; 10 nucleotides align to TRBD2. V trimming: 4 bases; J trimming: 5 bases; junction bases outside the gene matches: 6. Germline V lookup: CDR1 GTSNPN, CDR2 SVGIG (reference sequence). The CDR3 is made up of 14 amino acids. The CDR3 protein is CAWTKAGGLDTQYF. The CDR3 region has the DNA TGTGCCTGGACCAAAGCGGGAGGGTTAGATACGCAGTATTTT.

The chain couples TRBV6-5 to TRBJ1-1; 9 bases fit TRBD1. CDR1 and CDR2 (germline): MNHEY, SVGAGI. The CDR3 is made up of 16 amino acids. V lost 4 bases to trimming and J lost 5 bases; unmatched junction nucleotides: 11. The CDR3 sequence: CASSSGTGSLGTEAFF. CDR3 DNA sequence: TGTGCCAGCAGTTCCGGGACAGGGTCCCTAGGGACTGAAGCTTTCTTT.

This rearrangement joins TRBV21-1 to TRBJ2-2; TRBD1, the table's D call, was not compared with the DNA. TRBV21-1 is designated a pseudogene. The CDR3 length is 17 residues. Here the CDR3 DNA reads TGTGCCAGCAGCAAAGAGGGACAGGGGCGCAACACCGGGGAGCTGTTTTTT. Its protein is CASSKEGQGRNTGELFF.

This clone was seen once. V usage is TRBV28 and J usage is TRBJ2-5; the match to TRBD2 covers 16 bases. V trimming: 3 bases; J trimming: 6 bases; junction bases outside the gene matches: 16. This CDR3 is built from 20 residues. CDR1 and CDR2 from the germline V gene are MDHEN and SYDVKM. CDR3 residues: CASSLVKGTSGRAGTKTQYF. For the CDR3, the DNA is TGTGCCAGCAGTTTGGTAAAAGGGACTAGCGGGAGGGCCGGGACGAAGACCCAGTACTTC.

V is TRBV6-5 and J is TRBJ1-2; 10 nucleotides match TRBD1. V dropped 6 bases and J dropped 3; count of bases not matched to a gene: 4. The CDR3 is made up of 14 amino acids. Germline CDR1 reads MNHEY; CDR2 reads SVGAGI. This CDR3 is CASRATGGDYGYTF. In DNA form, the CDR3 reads TGTGCCAGCAGGGCGACAGGGGGCGACTATGGCTACACCTTC.

DNA for the CDR3: TGTGCCAGTAGTGGGCTGTGGGACTATAGCAATCAGCCCCAGCATTTT. It specifies CASSGLWDYSNQPQHF. This rearrangement joins TRBV19 to TRBJ1-5, with D maybe TRBD1 (5 bases). CDR3 length equals 16 residues. The V end lost 5 bases, the J end lost 0 bases, and 14 bases lay between the germline ends. Germline assignment: CDR1 LNHDA and CDR2 SQIVND (reference sequence).

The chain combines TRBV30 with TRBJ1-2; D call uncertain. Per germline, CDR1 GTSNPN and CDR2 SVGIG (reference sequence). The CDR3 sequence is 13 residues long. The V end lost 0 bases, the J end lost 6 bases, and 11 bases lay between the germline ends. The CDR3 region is CAWSVLRGNGYTF. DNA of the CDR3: TGTGCCTGGAGTGTACTAAGAGGGAATGGCTACACCTTC. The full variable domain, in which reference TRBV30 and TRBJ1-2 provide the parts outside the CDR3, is SQTIHQWPATLVQPVGSPLSLECTVEGTSNPNLYWYRQAAGRGLQLLFYSVGIGQISSEVPQNLSASRPQDRQFILSSKKLLLSDSGFYLCAWSVLRGNGYTFGSGTRLTVV.

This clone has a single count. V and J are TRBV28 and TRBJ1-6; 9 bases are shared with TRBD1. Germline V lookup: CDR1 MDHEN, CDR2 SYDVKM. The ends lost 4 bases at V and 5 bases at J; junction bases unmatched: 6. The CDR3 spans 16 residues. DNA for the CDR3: TGTGCCAGCAGTTCCGGACAGGGGCAAAATAATTCACCCCTCCACTTT. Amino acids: CASSSGQGQNNSPLHF. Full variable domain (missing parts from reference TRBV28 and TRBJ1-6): DVKVTQSSRYLVKRTGEKVFLECVQDMDHENMFWYRQDPGLGLRLIYFSYDVKMKEKGDIPEGYSVSREKKERFSLILESASTNQTSMYLCASSSGQGQNNSPLHFGNGTRLTVT.

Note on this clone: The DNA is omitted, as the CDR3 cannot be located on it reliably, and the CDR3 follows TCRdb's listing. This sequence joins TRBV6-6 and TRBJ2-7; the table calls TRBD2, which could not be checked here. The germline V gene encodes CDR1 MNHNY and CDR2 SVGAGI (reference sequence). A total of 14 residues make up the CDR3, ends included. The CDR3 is CASSSSSVAYEQYF.

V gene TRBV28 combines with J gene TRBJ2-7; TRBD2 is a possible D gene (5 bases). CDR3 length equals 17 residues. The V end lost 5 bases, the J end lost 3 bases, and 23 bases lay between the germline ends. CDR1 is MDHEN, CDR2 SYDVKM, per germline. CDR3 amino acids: CASSLFRTGTRNYEQYF. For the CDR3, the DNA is TGTGCCAGCAGTCTTTTTCGGACGGGAACGAGGAACTACGAGCAGTACTTC. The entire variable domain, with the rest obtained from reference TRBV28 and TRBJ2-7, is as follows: DVKVTQSSRYLVKRTGEKVFLECVQDMDHENMFWYRQDPGLGLRLIYFSYDVKMKEKGDIPEGYSVSREKKERFSLILESASTNQTSMYLCASSLFRTGTRNYEQYFGPGTRLTVT.

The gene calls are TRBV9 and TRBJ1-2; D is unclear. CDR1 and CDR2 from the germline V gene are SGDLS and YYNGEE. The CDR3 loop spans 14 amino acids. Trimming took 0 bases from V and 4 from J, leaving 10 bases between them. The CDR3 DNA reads TGTGCCAGCAGCGTAGGGCCAGATTCCTATGGCTACACCTTC. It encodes CASSVGPDSYGYTF.

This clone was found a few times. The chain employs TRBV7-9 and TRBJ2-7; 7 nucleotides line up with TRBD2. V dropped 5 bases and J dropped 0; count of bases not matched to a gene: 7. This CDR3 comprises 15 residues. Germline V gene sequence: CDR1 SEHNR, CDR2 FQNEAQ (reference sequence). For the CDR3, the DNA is TGTGCCAGCAGCACCAGCCGCGGGAGCTCCTACGAGCAGTACTTC. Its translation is CASSTSRGSSYEQYF. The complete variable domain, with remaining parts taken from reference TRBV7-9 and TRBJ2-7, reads DTGVSQNPRHKITKRGQNVTFRCDPISEHNRLYWYRQTLGQGPEFLTYFQNEAQLEKSRLLSDRFSAERPKGSFSTLEIQRTEQGDSAMYLCASSTSRGSSYEQYFGPGTRLTVT.

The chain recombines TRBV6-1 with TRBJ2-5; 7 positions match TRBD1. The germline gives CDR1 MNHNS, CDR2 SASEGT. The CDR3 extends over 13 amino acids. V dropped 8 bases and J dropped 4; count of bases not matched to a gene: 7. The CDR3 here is CASRPTGSETQYF. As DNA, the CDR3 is TGTGCCAGCCGCCCGACAGGGTCAGAGACCCAGTACTTC.

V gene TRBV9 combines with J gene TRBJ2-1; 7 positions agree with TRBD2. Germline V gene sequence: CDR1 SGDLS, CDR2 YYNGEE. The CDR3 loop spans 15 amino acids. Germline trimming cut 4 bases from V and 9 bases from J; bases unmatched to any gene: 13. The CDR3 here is CASSPAASGVGEQFF. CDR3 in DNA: TGTGCCAGCAGCCCGGCGGCTAGCGGAGTTGGTGAGCAGTTCTTC.

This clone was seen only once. The CDR3 DNA sequence: TGTGCCAGCTCGCCCCAGGCGGGGACAGGCAATTCACCCCTCCACTTT. This sequence encodes CASSPQAGTGNSPLHF. The chain couples TRBV18 to TRBJ1-6; 8 nucleotides match TRBD1. With V trimmed by 6 bases and J by 7 bases, 11 bases remained unmatched. Germline values: CDR1 KGHSH, CDR2 LQKENI. This CDR3 is built from 16 residues.

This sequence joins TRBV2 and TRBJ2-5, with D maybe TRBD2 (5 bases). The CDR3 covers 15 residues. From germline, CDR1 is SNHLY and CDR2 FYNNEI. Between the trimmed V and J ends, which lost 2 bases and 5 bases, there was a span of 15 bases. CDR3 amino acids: CASSEWLRVEETQYF. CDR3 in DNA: TGTGCCAGCAGTGAATGGTTGAGGGTCGAGGAGACCCAGTACTTC.

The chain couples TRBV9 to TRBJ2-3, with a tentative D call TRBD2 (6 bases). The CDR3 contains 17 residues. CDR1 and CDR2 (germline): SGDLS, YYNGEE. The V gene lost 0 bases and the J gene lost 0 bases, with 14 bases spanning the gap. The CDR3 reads CASSVGGGTGSTDTQYF. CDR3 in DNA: TGTGCCAGCAGCGTAGGAGGCGGGACTGGCAGCACAGATACGCAGTATTTT.

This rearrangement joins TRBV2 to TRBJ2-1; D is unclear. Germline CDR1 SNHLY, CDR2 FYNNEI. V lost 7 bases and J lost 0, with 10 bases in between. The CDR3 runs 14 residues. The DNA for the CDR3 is TGTGCCAGCACTAGACTTACCTCCTACAATGAGCAGTTCTTC. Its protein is CASTRLTSYNEQFF. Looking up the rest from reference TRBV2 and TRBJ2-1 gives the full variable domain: EPEVTQTPSHQVTQMGQEVILRCVPISNHLYFYWYRQILGQKVEFLVSFYNNEISEKSEIFDDQFSVERPDGSNFTLKIRSTKLEDSAMYFCASTRLTSYNEQFFGPGTRLTVL.

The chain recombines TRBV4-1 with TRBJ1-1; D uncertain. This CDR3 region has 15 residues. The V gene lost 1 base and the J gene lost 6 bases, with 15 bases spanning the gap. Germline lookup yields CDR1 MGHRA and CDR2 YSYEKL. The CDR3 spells CASSQVVRDTAEAFF. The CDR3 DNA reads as TGCGCCAGCAGCCAAGTCGTAAGAGACACCGCTGAAGCTTTCTTT.

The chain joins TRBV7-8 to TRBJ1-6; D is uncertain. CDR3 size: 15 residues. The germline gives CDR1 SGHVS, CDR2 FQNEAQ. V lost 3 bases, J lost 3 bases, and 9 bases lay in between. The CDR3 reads CASSFGVDYNSPLHF. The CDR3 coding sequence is TGTGCCAGCAGCTTCGGGGTCGACTATAATTCACCCCTCCACTTT.

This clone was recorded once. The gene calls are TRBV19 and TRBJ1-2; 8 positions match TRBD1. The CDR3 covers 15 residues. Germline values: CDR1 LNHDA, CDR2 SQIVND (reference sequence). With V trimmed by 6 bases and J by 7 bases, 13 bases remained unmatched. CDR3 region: CASRDRTGTWGGYTF. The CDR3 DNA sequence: TGTGCCAGTAGAGACCGGACAGGGACTTGGGGTGGCTACACCTTC. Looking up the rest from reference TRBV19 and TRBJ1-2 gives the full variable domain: DGGITQSPKYLFRKEGQNVTLSCEQNLNHDAMYWYRQDPGQGLRLIYYSQIVNDFQKGDIAEGYSVSREKKESFPLTVTSAQKNPTAFYLCASRDRTGTWGGYTFGSGTRLTVV.